This T cell receptor (beta chain) was captured in a study of cytomegalovirus exposure and HLA in healthy donors (dated by TCRdb to about 2017). Turning to the overall study: An earlier analysis of some 500 of the donors reported about 250 Gb of sequence data and 100 million to 130 million unique TCR beta sequences from 190 million or so T cells. Across approximately 420 genotyped donors of the cohort, an average of about 240,000 unique TCR beta nucleotide sequences per donor were sequenced, and 15% to 20% of those sequences were non-productive. Approximately 310 gigabases of sequencing data and approximately 84 million unique TCR sequences were included in an early release covering over 600 HLA-typed donors. In a later genetic analysis, genome-wide SNP genotypes for about 55% of the roughly 700 donors were used, and that subset was treated as a discovery cohort. Using immunosequencing, the study profiled T cell repertoires from some 670 subjects and related those repertoires to cytomegalovirus serostatus. Alongside the repertoire data, information on donor age, sex, ethnicity and CMV serostatus was compiled. To predict cytomegalovirus infection status, the study brought together high-throughput TCR immunosequencing, statistical association of individual TCRs with disease status, and machine learning. To study patterns of TCR occurrence, a later analysis re-analyzed previously published TCR beta repertoires from around 670 donors and added high-resolution HLA genotyping. In an earlier analysis of more than 550 of the donors, high-throughput TCR beta sequencing was used to judge whether each TCR beta V gene segment behaved as functional or pseudogenic. The study aimed to test whether cataloging public T cell receptors could reveal signatures of past pathogen exposure. Along with the 666-subject first cohort, a separate validation cohort of over a hundred different subjects was used. Of the approximately 400 genotyped donors, approximately 81% were placed in the genetic ancestry cluster associated with self-reported Caucasian donors. The number of donors typed differed by locus, with roughly 620-630 for A, B, C, DRB1 and DQB1, around 500 for DQA1, 600 to 610 for DPA1, and some 440 for DPB1. Because of strong linkage in the cohort, 5 or 6 DR-DQ haplotypes were treated as single units for association and clustering. Every discovery cohort repertoire had been produced on one sequencing platform. Both class I and class II loci were covered by HLA typing, at four-digit resolution. In the later analysis, no new phenotypic data were used to find candidate immune exposures; instead, reliance was placed on TCR beta sequences and their occurrence across donors.

The cohort consisted of 650 to 850 healthy bone marrow donors. Cohort members were all nominally healthy when sampled, although unrecorded immune exposures were likely present. The donor tested CMV seropositive, placing the donor among the 289 seropositive members of the cohort. Each donor provided a peripheral blood sample, and peripheral blood mononuclear cells were used for TCR beta sequencing. The Qiagen DNeasy Blood Extraction Kit was used to extract genomic DNA from the blood cell samples. About this clone itself: What this receptor recognizes is not known. No base quality information exists; no much larger clone differs at one position.

Libraries were made using the immunoSEQ multiplex PCR assay. For the multiplex PCR, a mixture combining 60 forward primers for TCR Vbeta segments and 13 reverse primers for TCR Jbeta segments was used. The CDR3 region of rearranged TCR beta genes was amplified from genomic DNA by a multiplex PCR assay. The Illumina HiSeq System was used to sequence the amplified TCR beta libraries as 87-base-pair reads. The authors processed their data as follows. Across the roughly 670 repertoires, a later analysis counted 78 million or so unique TCR beta chains, around 10 million of which were shared by at least two donors. A nearest-neighbor algorithm error-corrected the raw reads and collapsed the reads into unique sequences, merging closely related sequences to remove PCR and sequencing errors. CDR3 sequences were aligned to IMGT reference sequences to assign V, D and J gene segments. Each retained sequence needed at least a six-nucleotide match to both a V gene segment and a J gene segment. Rearrangements were classified as productive when the CDR3 lacked stop codons and remained in frame with V and J, and all other rearrangements were classified as non-productive. Following IMGT convention, CDR3 was defined as the stretch from the second conserved V-encoded cysteine up to the conserved J-encoded phenylalanine. The earlier analysis of fewer than 700 of the donors excluded sequences that lacked an unambiguous match to a single V gene segment. In an earlier analysis of a few hundred of the donors, V segments were called functional above 56.7% productive rearrangements and were called segregating when the between-donor standard deviation exceeded 5%. A statistical classification framework was built for diagnosing cytomegalovirus status from the catalog of TCR beta chain sequences. In a later analysis, V and J genes were assigned by comparing TCR nucleotide sequences against IMGT/GENE-DB human TR gene sequences. In a later analysis, CDR3 sequences and most-parsimonious VDJ recombination scenarios were assigned using the TCRdist pipeline. In a later analysis, each TCR beta chain was defined by its CDR3 amino acid sequence together with its V-gene family, and reads lacking a unique V-gene family were excluded. A later analysis removed 600 or so highly shared, low-generation-probability nucleotide sequences to deal with suspected cross-contamination and a sequencing artifact. A later analysis calculated a clonal expansion index for each public chain from normalized within-repertoire ranks of inferred template counts. A later analysis computed generation probabilities with a VDJ recombination model fitted to out-of-frame rearrangements, and checked the results against IGoR. In a later analysis, hypergeometric tests were used to score TCR-TCR, TCR-HLA and TCR-CMV co-occurrence, with a repertoire-size bias correction applied to TCR pairs. False discovery rates were estimated in a later analysis by permuting HLA or CMV assignments 20 times. A later analysis grouped co-occurring TCRs with DBSCAN, adding TCRdist sequence similarity when clustering within HLA-allele-positive subsets. Repertoires with fewer than 30,000 or more than 120,000 public chains were left out of co-occurrence clustering, as were five repertoires with anomalous nucleotide sharing. TCRdb took over this immuneACCESS table, retaining in-frame rearrangements with V and J assigned. Such tables are incomplete; in checked studies, under half of the missing clones stem from an unresolved V gene, and the remainder is unexplained. V and J calls and clone size are copied from that table; D and trimming were computed from the DNA. A total of about 190,000 clones appear in this sample, approximately 12% of them only once. The ten largest clones capture about 7.8% of the sample.

Overall results and qualifications from the work: HLA typing was unavailable for some donors at each locus, so association tests used only the typed subset. Linkage disequilibrium might explain the correlated functional status among segregating V segments, but an unknown experimental factor could not be excluded. A few of the identified cytomegalovirus-associated TCR beta chains were confirmed in vitro to be specific for cytomegalovirus antigens. In a later genetic analysis, fewer N-insertions in productive TCRs were reported among donors in an Asian-associated ancestry cluster than the roughly 700-donor mean. A cluster of highly shared sequence variants was judged likely to be a technical artifact of the sequencing pipeline. Over 15 rarely observed V segments, including chromosome 9 orphons, were excluded from the earlier analysis of approximately 500 of the donors because counts were too low. A later analysis reported that several top co-occurrence clusters appeared linked to parvovirus B19, influenza, CMV and Epstein-Barr virus. In the study, 150 to 200 TCR beta chains were listed as associated with cytomegalovirus. Only TCR beta chains were sequenced in this cohort, and the absence of alpha or paired-chain data limited detectable features. V-gene and J-gene trimming of TCR beta chains was associated with a missense DCLRE1C variant in a later genetic analysis, and the association was replicated in an independent cohort. It was suggested by the authors that the approach could potentially be generalized to other disease states and immunological phenotypes. A later analysis found that most CMV-associated TCR beta chains appeared HLA-restricted, with HLA associations seemingly driven largely by CMV exposure. In an earlier analysis of fewer than 700 of the donors, most TCR beta V segments appeared in productive rearrangements about 90% or about 30% of the time, broadly matching IMGT annotations. The classifier was reported to diagnose cytomegalovirus status with high specificity and sensitivity in both the original and validation cohorts. In a later analysis, HLA-associated TCR beta chains showed more clonal expansion and lower generation probabilities than non-associated chains that were equally common. Strong co-occurrence of HLA alleles, especially DR and DQ, made assigning TCR associations to individual alleles difficult. Sequencing depth was assumed to be roughly uniform across donors in the presence/absence analyses, though that assumption may not hold. Specific HLA alleles were associated with 16,951 TCR beta sequences at a false discovery rate of 0.05 in a later analysis. While some public TCRs were present in many individuals, most TCR sequences turned up only very rarely across donors. Some IMGT-functional V segments, including TRBV6-2 and TRBV6-3, could not be distinguished by the 87-base-pair reads and were therefore excluded. In a later analysis, TCR association rates were found to vary across HLA loci, with the most associated TCRs seen for DRB1 alleles and the fewest for HLA-C alleles. A further reported finding was that TCR beta sequences accurately predicted the HLA-A and HLA-B alleles for most subjects in the first cohort. For the cohort, immune exposure information was limited to CMV serostatus.

CDR1 and CDR2, looked up from the germline V gene (reference sequence), are SEHNR and FQNEAQ. The CDR3, from cysteine to phenylalanine, totals 14 residues. The sequence is cut down to CDR3 DNA, 42 bases in frame from base 1. Trimming leaves V shorter by 5 bases and J shorter by 2 bases, with the junction holding 3 bases beyond the gene matches. Sequencing was carried out using PBMCs. The origin of this receptor is a man between 50 and 59 years old in good health and CMV-seropositive. The V and J segments used are TRBV7-9 and TRBJ1-3, with 7 middle bases fitting TRBD1. The nucleotide sequence is given as TGTGCCAGCAGCCGACAGGGAGCTGGAAACACCATATATTTT. It encodes CASSRQGAGNTIYF.